This record concerns one T cell receptor (beta chain) sequence. V lost 5 bases and J lost 1; bases outside the gene matches: 7. The CDR3 has 15 amino acids. CDR1 is SGHRS and CDR2 is YFSETQ in the germline V gene. This entry belongs to a study of sequential checkpoint blockade in melanoma. The overall study: Both treatment sequences were followed by maintenance nivolumab.

This sample's treatment: randomized to nivolumab then ipilimumab (arm A) or the reverse (arm B). Live CD3+CD8+ CD19− CD56− cells were sorted from PBMCs. Profiled with immunoSEQ multiplex PCR; TCRdb holds only in-frame clones, not every one. The sample consists of several thousand clones, 60% of them appearing once. The rearrangement links TRBV5-1 to TRBJ2-7, with 9 bases lining up with TRBD2. This TCR derives from a human donor with melanoma. The sequences come from CD8+ T cells sorted from blood (inferred from file names), collected from a patient given nivolumab and ipilimumab in sequence. CDR3 loop: CASSPAGGGSYEQYF. In nucleotides, the CDR3 is TGCGCCAGCAGTCCAGCGGGAGGTGGGTCCTACGAGCAGTACTTC.